The TCR beta chain described here comes from a study of long-term antiretroviral therapy in people with HIV. Study-wide points: Pre-ART expanded TRB clones stayed dominant throughout, though often decreasing after ART. Neither ART adherence, viral resistance nor therapy changes were documented.

Every participant gave one or more pre-ART and two or more post-ART PBMC samples. Treatment for all HIV-infected participants took place in the United States. Comment on this clone: Antigen specificity is unknown.

It was version v3.0 of the immunoSEQ assay that was run at survey level. The assay was immunoSEQ multiplex PCR, and TCRdb's table has in-frame clones only and misses some. The repertoire holds 25,000 or so clones, with about 82% as singletons. CDR1 and CDR2 (germline): MNHEY, SVGAGI. Trimming removed 6 bases at V and 3 bases at J, with 15 bases between. The CDR3 is made up of 15 amino acids. The chain combines TRBV6-5 with TRBJ1-5, with D possibly being TRBD1 (5 bases). Sequenced here: unsorted PBMCs, sampled 0.8 years before starting antiretroviral therapy. The source of this sequence is a man younger than 30 with HIV. The CDR3 loop reads CASSSGPANNQPQHF. Here the CDR3 DNA reads TGTGCCAGCAGCTCGGGACCCGCTAACAATCAGCCCCAGCATTTT.